These 30 T cell receptor beta chains came from one sample sequenced in a study of blood T cell repertoires in COVID-19. Clones were read by immunoSEQ multiplex PCR, and TCRdb kept only the in-frame ones, dropping some. Of over 250,000 clones in the sample, around 90% were seen once. Sample: PBMCs or T cells enriched from blood (not recorded which). Receptors were obtained from a man between 60 and 75 years old who had recovered from COVID-19.

The V gene is TRBV18, the J gene TRBJ1-6; D ambiguous. The V gene's germline CDR1 is KGHSH and CDR2 LQKENI. The CDR3 loop spans 15 amino acids. With 3 bases removed from V and 9 bases from J, the gap between germline ends came to 15 bases. CDR3: CASSPKRLDLSPLHF. In DNA form, the CDR3 reads TGTGCCAGCTCACCTAAGCGGCTAGACCTTTCACCCCTCCACTTT.

This clone appeared a single time. V is TRBV14 and J is TRBJ2-1, with D hard to call. Germline loops: CDR1 SGHDN, CDR2 FVKESK. This CDR3 region has 14 residues. Trimming removed 6 bases at V and 1 base at J, with 10 bases between. CDR3: CASSFLESYNEQFF. CDR3 nucleotides: TGTGCCAGCAGTTTCCTAGAGTCCTACAATGAGCAGTTCTTC.

This clone was detected ten times or more. This rearrangement joins TRBV5-1 to TRBJ2-2; no firm D call. This CDR3 is built from 16 residues. Per the germline V gene, CDR1 is SGHRS and CDR2 is YFSETQ. Trimming removed 4 bases from V and 4 bases from J, with 17 bases in between. CDR3 nucleotide sequence: TGCGCCAGCAGCGGCGGTTGGAGTCGCGGCACCGGGGAGCTGTTTTTT. This sequence encodes CASSGGWSRGTGELFF.

The chain is built from TRBV28 and TRBJ1-4, with 10 nucleotides matching TRBD1. The junction had 5 bases not matched to a gene; V was cut back by 6 bases and J by 7 bases. This CDR3 contains 14 residues. Germline V gives CDR1 MDHEN, CDR2 SYDVKM. CDR3 protein: CASRPTGGPEKLFF. The CDR3 DNA reads as TGTGCCAGCAGGCCGACAGGGGGCCCTGAAAAACTGTTTTTT.

V is TRBV12-3 or TRBV12-4 and J is TRBJ2-7, with 11 nucleotides matching TRBD1. Trimming took 6 bases from V and 7 from J; bases not matched to a gene: 5. The CDR3 has 13 amino acids. The CDR3 reads CASSTDRGLEQYF. CDR3 DNA sequence: TGTGCCAGCAGCACGGACAGGGGGCTTGAGCAGTACTTC.

This clone was detected a few times. This chain uses TRBV3-1 (or the pseudogene TRBV3-2) with TRBJ1-1, with 7 nucleotides matching TRBD1. CDR3 length: 14 amino acids. Trimming cost V 2 bases and J 6 bases; bases outside gene matches: 6. CDR1 and CDR2 from the germline V gene are LGHDT and YNNKEL (reference sequence). The CDR3: CASSQIEGASEAFF. CDR3 coding DNA: TGTGCCAGCAGCCAAATTGAGGGGGCGTCTGAAGCTTTCTTT.

The chain joins TRBV6-2 or TRBV6-3 to TRBJ2-1; 7 positions match TRBD1. The CDR3 has 15 residues. The ends lost 5 bases at V and 4 bases at J; junction bases unmatched: 8. Germline CDR1 MNHEY, CDR2 SVGEGT. Here the CDR3 reads CASSPRGFKYNEQFF. DNA of the CDR3: TGTGCCAGCAGTCCCAGGGGGTTCAAGTACAATGAGCAGTTCTTC.

The count of this clone is one. The gene calls are TRBV11-3 and TRBJ1-1, with D uncertain. CDR1 is SGHNT, CDR2 YENEEA, per germline. V gave up 3 bases and J gave up 3 bases, with 8 bases separating them. The CDR3 has 13 amino acids. The CDR3: CASSFFGDTEAFF. CDR3 DNA sequence: TGTGCCAGCAGCTTCTTTGGAGACACTGAAGCTTTCTTT.

J is TRBJ2-5 and V is TRBV5-1; 7 bases line up with TRBD1. Germline loops: CDR1 SGHRS, CDR2 YFSETQ. V lost 5 bases to trimming and J lost 2 bases; unmatched junction nucleotides: 9. The CDR3 is 15 amino acids. The CDR3: CASRIQGNTQETQYF. The CDR3 region has the DNA TGCGCCAGCAGGATACAGGGGAATACACAAGAGACCCAGTACTTC. The full variable domain, with the rest looked up from reference TRBV5-1 and TRBJ2-5, is KAGVTQTPRYLIKTRGQQVTLSCSPISGHRSVSWYQQTPGQGLQFLFEYFSETQRNKGNFPGRFSGRQFSNSRSEMNVSTLELGDSALYLCASRIQGNTQETQYFGPGTRLLVL.

V is TRBV6-2 or TRBV6-3 and J is TRBJ2-1, with 8 bases that match TRBD2. The length of the CDR3 is 14 residues. The germline V gene has CDR1 MNHEY and CDR2 SVGEGT. After removal of 6 bases from V and 7 bases from J, the junction contained 8 bases not matched to a gene. DNA for the CDR3: TGTGCCAGCAGCTCCGGGGGGGCCAATAATGAGCAGTTCTTC. Its protein product is CASSSGGANNEQFF.

The chain carries TRBV6-1 and TRBJ2-1; D might be TRBD2 (5 bases). CDR1 and CDR2 (germline): MNHNS, SASEGT. The germline V and J ends were trimmed by 4 bases and 0 bases, with 13 bases remaining between them. This CDR3 is built from 16 residues. DNA of the CDR3: TGTGCCAGCAGTGTCCCAGCTGGGAGCTCCTACAATGAGCAGTTCTTC. The encoded protein is CASSVPAGSSYNEQFF.

V usage is TRBV6-5 and J usage is TRBJ1-1; D ambiguous. CDR1 MNHEY and CDR2 SVGAGI come from the germline V gene. This CDR3 has 13 residues. The V end lost 0 bases, the J end lost 7 bases, and 9 bases lay between the germline ends. CDR3 nucleotides: TGTGCCAGCAGTTACTCGATCGAGAATGAAGCTTTCTTT. Encoded protein: CASSYSIENEAFF.

This chain joins TRBV6-2 or TRBV6-3 and TRBJ2-2; 8 nucleotides align to TRBD1. CDR1 is MNHEY, CDR2 SVGEGT, per germline. J gave up 0 bases and V 6 bases, and 6 bases lay outside the gene matches. The CDR3 contains 16 residues. The CDR3 coding sequence is TGTGCCAGCAGCCAAGGACAGGGAGCGAACACCGGGGAGCTGTTTTTT. As protein: CASSQGQGANTGELFF.

V and J are TRBV19 and TRBJ2-7; 9 nucleotides line up with TRBD1. Per the germline V gene, CDR1 is LNHDA and CDR2 is SQIVND (reference sequence). Trimming took 10 bases from V and 5 from J; bases not matched to a gene: 15. The CDR3 totals 15 residues. CDR3 bases: TGTGCCAATACTAGTGGACAGGGGCTACTCGACGAGCAGTACTTC. Encoded protein: CANTSGQGLLDEQYF.

The chain links TRBV9 to TRBJ1-2; 9 bases fit TRBD1. The trim removed 10 bases at V and 4 bases at J, leaving 11 bases unmatched. Germline CDR1 is SGDLS and CDR2 is YYNGEE. The length of the CDR3 is 14 residues. The CDR3 region is CAGSGQGITYGYTF. CDR3 bases: TGTGCCGGCTCAGGACAGGGGATCACCTATGGCTACACCTTC. Drawing the rest from reference TRBV9 and TRBJ1-2, the complete variable domain is DSGVTQTPKHLITATGQRVTLRCSPRSGDLSVYWYQQSLDQGLQFLIQYYNGEERAKGNILERFSAQQFPDLHSELNLSSLELGDSALYFCAGSGQGITYGYTFGSGTRLTVV.

The CDR3 sequence: CASSFSLGVEQFF. The CDR3 nucleotides read TGTGCCAGCAGCTTTTCCCTCGGGGTTGAGCAGTTCTTC. This sequence joins TRBV5-6 and TRBJ2-1, with D possibly being TRBD2 (5 bases). In germline, CDR1 is SGHDT, CDR2 YYEEEE. This CDR3 is built from 13 residues. The V end was cut by 2 bases, the J end by 9 bases, with 12 bases between.

This sequence joins TRBV19 and TRBJ2-7, with 12 bases matching TRBD2. V gave up 10 bases and J gave up 5 bases; unmatched junction bases: 21. Germline CDR1 reads LNHDA; CDR2 reads SQIVND (reference sequence). This CDR3 is built from 18 residues. In DNA, the CDR3 is TGTGCCAATGTTACCTTGACTAGCGGGAGTCTCCCCTCGGACGAGCAGTACTTC. Encoded protein: CANVTLTSGSLPSDEQYF.

This chain connects TRBV6-2 or TRBV6-3 to TRBJ2-7; no clear D gene. The CDR3 has 16 amino acids. Trimming stripped 0 bases from V and 3 bases from J, with 15 bases between. Per the germline V gene, CDR1 is MNHEY and CDR2 is SVGEGT. The CDR3 is CASSYSIANGDYEQYF. CDR3 DNA: TGTGCCAGCAGTTACTCGATCGCGAATGGTGACTACGAGCAGTACTTC.

The genes are TRBV5-1 and TRBJ1-1, with 7 bases lining up with TRBD1. This CDR3 contains 15 residues. After removal of 0 bases from V and 10 bases from J, the junction contained 12 bases not matched to a gene. Per germline, CDR1 SGHRS and CDR2 YFSETQ. CDR3 nucleotides: TGCGCCAGCAGCTTGGAGACAGGGCAGGGTGGGATAGCTTTCTTT. Its translation: CASSLETGQGGIAFF.

J is TRBJ2-1 and V is TRBV10-3, with D perhaps matching TRBD2 (6 bases). The CDR3 is made up of 16 amino acids. Per the germline V gene, CDR1 is ENHRY and CDR2 is SYGVKD. V was clipped by 4 bases and J by 0 bases, with 13 bases between them. The CDR3 reads CAISAPAEGSYNEQFF. For the CDR3, the DNA is TGTGCCATCAGTGCTCCGGCGGAGGGCTCCTACAATGAGCAGTTCTTC.

The chain joins TRBV5-1 to TRBJ1-4; 10 bases are shared with TRBD1. CDR3 size: 14 residues. Trimming cost V 4 bases and J 8 bases; bases outside gene matches: 5. In germline, CDR1 is SGHRS, CDR2 YFSETQ. The CDR3 DNA reads as TGCGCCAGCAGCCACCGGGACAGGGGCGAAAAACTGTTTTTT. Translated, it gives CASSHRDRGEKLFF.

Comment on this clone: Other DNA variants within this sample encode the same CDR3. V and J are TRBV9 and TRBJ1-2; D gene unclear. This CDR3 has 12 amino acids. Trimming shortened V by 0 bases and J by 7 bases, and 7 bases separated the two germline ends. The germline gives CDR1 SGDLS, CDR2 YYNGEE. The CDR3, as DNA: TGTGCCAGCAGCGTAGGTGGAGGTGGCTACACCTTC. Translating gives CASSVGGGGYTF.

V is TRBV19 and J is TRBJ1-4; TRBD1 matches at 7 bases. Germline assignment: CDR1 LNHDA and CDR2 SQIVND (reference sequence). This CDR3 spans 14 amino acids. The trim removed 6 bases at V and 7 bases at J, leaving 8 bases unmatched. The DNA for the CDR3 is TGTGCCAGTAGGAAAGGGACAGCCCTTGAAAAACTGTTTTTT. Its protein product is CASRKGTALEKLFF.

This chain links TRBV30 with TRBJ1-6; 7 nucleotides agree with TRBD1. V shed 1 base, J shed 5 bases, and the junction held 11 bases outside the gene matches. Germline V CDR1 and CDR2: GTSNPN, SVGIG (reference sequence). CDR3 size: 17 residues. CDR3 sequence: CAWSALFVGQDNSPLHF. The CDR3 coding sequence is TGTGCCTGGAGTGCTCTGTTTGTCGGACAGGATAATTCACCCCTCCACTTT.

This sequence joins TRBV11-3 and TRBJ2-3; the match to TRBD1 covers 8 bases. The CDR3 contains 16 residues. CDR1 and CDR2 from the germline V gene are SGHNT and YENEEA. With V trimmed by 3 bases and J by 5 bases, 10 bases remained unmatched. DNA of the CDR3: TGTGCCAGCAGCTTCCTAGGACAGGGTGTTAGAGATACGCAGTATTTT. This translates into CASSFLGQGVRDTQYF.

This rearrangement joins TRBV2 to TRBJ2-4; 11 nucleotides line up with TRBD2. The V gene's germline CDR1 is SNHLY and CDR2 FYNNEI. The CDR3 has 18 residues. Trimming cost V 5 bases and J 2 bases; bases outside gene matches: 11. Here the CDR3 DNA reads TGTGCCAGCAGTTCGAAACTAGCGGGAGCCCCTACCAAAAACATTCAGTACTTC. It translates to CASSSKLAGAPTKNIQYF.

This rearrangement joins TRBV5-5 to TRBJ1-6; TRBD1 is a possible D gene (6 bases). The V gene lost 2 bases and the J gene lost 10 bases, with 16 bases spanning the gap. The CDR3 totals 15 residues. Per germline, CDR1 SGHKS and CDR2 YYEKEE (reference sequence). CDR3 sequence reads: CASSFEHRVPSPLHF. CDR3 in DNA: TGTGCCAGCAGCTTTGAACACAGGGTTCCCTCACCCCTCCACTTT.

The V gene is TRBV6-1, the J gene TRBJ2-7, with 10 bases fitting TRBD2. The germline gives CDR1 MNHNS, CDR2 SASEGT. J was trimmed by 3 bases and V by 1 base; bases with no gene match: 9. The CDR3 has 17 residues. This CDR3 reads CASSEGASGSRGYEQYF. Here the CDR3 DNA reads TGTGCCAGCAGTGAAGGGGCTAGCGGGAGTAGAGGCTACGAGCAGTACTTC.

This chain joins TRBV20-1 and TRBJ1-2, with 7 bases that match TRBD1. CDR1 is DFQATT, CDR2 SNEGSKA, per germline (reference sequence). The CDR3 runs to 14 residues. J was trimmed by 0 bases and V by 3 bases; bases with no gene match: 4. In DNA form, the CDR3 reads TGCAGTGCTAGTTACAGGGGCGCTAACTATGGCTACACCTTC. Translated, it gives CSASYRGANYGYTF.

Only one count was recorded for this clone. The V call is TRBV2, the J call TRBJ2-3; maybe TRBD1 (5 bases). Germline V lookup: CDR1 SNHLY, CDR2 FYNNEI. This CDR3 spans 13 amino acids. V lost 6 bases, J lost 5 bases, and 12 bases lay in between. The CDR3 spells CASSRTHRDTQYF. Here the CDR3 DNA reads TGTGCCAGCAGCCGGACACACAGAGATACGCAGTATTTT.